Listed below are T cell receptor beta chains from one sample, sequenced in a study of blood T cell repertoires in COVID-19. TCRdb's table, derived via immunoSEQ multiplex PCR, lists solely in-frame clones and lacks some. This sample has over 140,000 clones, with roughly 76% found just once. The sequenced sample was peripheral blood. The receptors originated from a woman between 45 and 65 years old with active or convalescent COVID-19. CDR3s include the opening cysteine and the closing phenylalanine or tryptophan. The D gene is left open where the match is weak. Rows give clone size only sometimes, using once, few, many, or a class for an expanded clone.

TRBV5-5,TRBJ1-1,.,TRBD1,TGTGCCAGCAGCTTAACCGGGACAGGGATCACTGAAGCTTTCTTT,CASSLTGTGITEAFF
TRBV7-6,TRBJ2-1,.,TRBD2,TGTGCCAGCAGCCCTCCCAGCGGGACCTACAATGAGCAGTTCTTC,CASSPPSGTYNEQFF
TRBV2,TRBJ2-3,.,.,TGTGCCAGCACGCCGGAGGGACTCCGCACAGATACGCAGTATTTT,CASTPEGLRTDTQYF
TRBV7-2,TRBJ1-3,.,.,TGTGCCAGCAGCCCCGGATTGAGGCGCTCTGGAAACACCATATATTTT,CASSPGLRRSGNTIYF
TRBV2,TRBJ1-1,few,.,TGTGCCAGCAGTCAAGAGCCCCCGTCCAACACTGAAGCTTTCTTT,CASSQEPPSNTEAFF
TRBV6-2/TRBV6-3,TRBJ2-1,.,TRBD1,TGTGCCAGCAGCCAACAGGGGGCGCCCTTAAGGTCCAATTGGAGGAGACTAGCTTCGGATGAGCAGTTCTTC,CASSQQGAPLRSNWRRLASDEQFF
TRBV18,TRBJ1-3,few,TRBD1,TGTGCCAGCTCACCGACGGACAGGTCTGGAAACACCATATATTTT,CASSPTDRSGNTIYF
TRBV3-1/TRBV3-2,TRBJ1-1,.,.,TGTGCCAGCAGTCACAATAGCCGATTGACAGGTGAAGCTTTCTTT,CASSHNSRLTGEAFF
TRBV11-3,TRBJ1-3,.,.,TGTGCCAGCAGCCTTGGGACACCGACGGACACCATATATTTT,CASSLGTPTDTIYF
TRBV27,TRBJ1-2,.,TRBD1,TGTGCCAGCAGTTTAAAGTGGGGGACAGCTAACTATGGCTACACCTTC,CASSLKWGTANYGYTF
TRBV30,TRBJ1-1,.,TRBD1,TGTGCCTGGAGGGGCGACAGGGGAACTGAAGCTTTCTTT,CAWRGDRGTEAFF
TRBV3-1/TRBV3-2,TRBJ2-7,.,TRBD2,TGTGCCAGCAGCCAAAGAGCGGGGGCCTACGAGCAGTACTTC,CASSQRAGAYEQYF
TRBV30,TRBJ2-3,.,TRBD1,TGTGCCTGGAGTGTAAGGCAGGGGGCCGGCACAGATACGCAGTATTTT,CAWSVRQGAGTDTQYF
TRBV11-3,TRBJ2-7,.,.,TGTGCCAGCAGCTTTGGCGGGACCTACGAGCAGTACTTC,CASSFGGTYEQYF
TRBV5-1,TRBJ2-1,.,TRBD1,TGCGCCAGCGGATCTAGTTTGGACCTTAGGGGGCTAGGCTCCTACAATGAGCAGTTCTTC,CASGSSLDLRGLGSYNEQFF
TRBV28,TRBJ1-1,.,.,TGTGCCAGCAGTTTATCCCTCGCCGGTGAAGCTTTCTTT,CASSLSLAGEAFF
TRBV19,TRBJ1-2,.,TRBD1,TGTGCCAGTAGAGAGCGGGGACAGGGTTGGTATGGCTACACCTTC,CASRERGQGWYGYTF